Presented here are 27 T cell receptor beta chains from one specimen sequenced in a study of shared clonotypes between healthy human individuals. Measured with immunoSEQ multiplex PCR; TCRdb has only the in-frame clones, and not every one. The sample contains roughly 500,000 clones, 70% to 80% of which appear only once. Input material: PBMCs. Receptor source: a woman aged 40 to 55 in good health. Some clones in this sample may be carry-over from other donors' samples.

Comments on this clone: A far larger clone is just one base off, so this is likely a read error. The chain combines TRBV6-6 with TRBJ2-2; 7 nucleotides agree with TRBD2. CDR1 is MNHNY, CDR2 SVGAGI, per germline (reference sequence). CDR3 length: 16 amino acids. The CDR3 nucleotides are TGTGCCAGCAGTTATAGGACTAGAATGAACACCGGGGAGCCGTTTTTT. Its translation: CASSYRTRMNTGEPFF.

This rearrangement joins TRBV5-6 to TRBJ2-2, with a weak D call TRBD2 (6 bases). The CDR3 is 16 amino acids. Germline V CDR1 and CDR2: SGHDT, YYEEEE. Trimming took off 4 bases at V and 1 base at J, with 14 bases between the two ends. The CDR3 is CASSVGAGKNTGELFF. In DNA, the CDR3 is TGTGCCAGCAGCGTGGGTGCGGGAAAGAACACCGGGGAGCTGTTTTTT.

This clone was picked up a small number of times. The rearrangement joins TRBV7-8 to TRBJ2-2; 10 nucleotides agree with TRBD1. The CDR3 spans 14 residues. The trim removed 5 bases at V and 7 bases at J, leaving 4 bases unmatched. Germline V lookup: CDR1 SGHVS, CDR2 FQNEAQ. The CDR3 loop is CASSEDRGFGELFF. In DNA form, the CDR3 reads TGTGCCAGCAGCGAGGACAGGGGGTTCGGGGAGCTGTTTTTT.

The chain employs TRBV11-3 and TRBJ2-7; no definite D call. CDR1 is SGHNT, CDR2 YENEEA, per germline. This CDR3 has 11 amino acids. Trimming took 5 bases from V and 6 from J, leaving 8 bases between them. The CDR3 here is CASSPTGEQYF. CDR3 coding DNA: TGTGCCAGCAGCCCTACGGGCGAGCAGTACTTC.

The chain has TRBV9 and TRBJ1-2, with D hard to call. Per the germline V gene, CDR1 is SGDLS and CDR2 is YYNGEE. Trimming cost V 4 bases and J 8 bases, with 12 bases left between them. The CDR3 has 12 residues. The CDR3 here is CASSPPGLGYTF. CDR3 DNA: TGTGCCAGCAGCCCCCCCGGGCTAGGCTACACCTTC. The full variable domain, rest sourced from reference TRBV9 and TRBJ1-2, is DSGVTQTPKHLITATGQRVTLRCSPRSGDLSVYWYQQSLDQGLQFLIQYYNGEERAKGNILERFSAQQFPDLHSELNLSSLELGDSALYFCASSPPGLGYTFGSGTRLTVV.

V gene TRBV21-1 combines with J gene TRBJ1-1. TRBV21-1 is marked as a pseudogene. The length of the CDR3 is 11 residues. CDR3 sequence: CASSKEKRWSF. DNA of the CDR3: TGTGCCAGCAGCAAAGAGAAACGGTGGAGTTTT.

V is TRBV25-1 and J is TRBJ2-1, with 11 bases aligning to TRBD2. This CDR3 is built from 15 residues. Germline loops: CDR1 MGHDK, CDR2 SYGVNS. V was clipped by 7 bases and J by 4 bases; unmatched bases: 6. The CDR3 region is CASTRTSGLYNEQFF. The CDR3 bases are TGTGCCAGCACCCGGACTAGCGGGCTTTACAATGAGCAGTTCTTC.

The CDR3 is CASSLARGREFHEQFF. The CDR3, as DNA: TGCGCCAGCAGCTTGGCCCGAGGGCGGGAGTTCCATGAGCAGTTCTTC. V is TRBV5-1 and J is TRBJ2-1; 7 bases fit TRBD2. V was pared by 0 bases and J by 8 bases, with 11 bases of the junction left unmatched. Germline CDR1 reads SGHRS; CDR2 reads YFSETQ. CDR3 length equals 16 residues. Full variable domain (rest looked up from reference TRBV5-1 and TRBJ2-1): KAGVTQTPRYLIKTRGQQVTLSCSPISGHRSVSWYQQTPGQGLQFLFEYFSETQRNKGNFPGRFSGRQFSNSRSEMNVSTLELGDSALYLCASSLARGREFHEQFFGPGTRLTVL.

This clone was seen once. This chain links TRBV12-5 with TRBJ2-1; the match to TRBD2 covers 13 bases. The V gene end was trimmed by 0 bases and the J gene end by 0 bases; junction bases not matched to a gene: 8. The CDR3 contains 20 residues. The germline gives CDR1 LGHNT, CDR2 FRNRAP. CDR3 bases: TGTGCTAGTGGTTTGGTAGGCACTAGCGGGAGGGTTCTCTCCTACAATGAGCAGTTCTTC. Translated, it gives CASGLVGTSGRVLSYNEQFF.

This chain connects TRBV9 to TRBJ2-2, with TRBD1 matching over 7 bases. With 4 bases clipped from V and 3 bases from J, the junction kept 9 bases outside the gene matches. CDR1 SGDLS and CDR2 YYNGEE come from the germline V gene. The CDR3 consists of 16 residues. The chain's CDR3 is CASSPRQGIDTGELFF. CDR3 DNA sequence: TGTGCCAGCAGCCCTAGACAGGGTATTGACACCGGGGAGCTGTTTTTT.

V and J are TRBV6-6 and TRBJ2-5; 8 positions match TRBD2. Trimming cost V 6 bases and J 3 bases; bases outside gene matches: 6. Looked up from germline, CDR1 is MNHNY and CDR2 is SVGAGI (reference sequence). This CDR3 comprises 14 residues. The CDR3 sequence is CASRRAGAKETQYF. The CDR3 nucleotides read TGTGCCAGCAGGCGAGCGGGAGCTAAAGAGACCCAGTACTTC.

This chain links TRBV11-3 with TRBJ2-1, with 7 bases identical to TRBD2. The CDR3 consists of 16 residues. After removal of 5 bases from V and 0 bases from J, the junction contained 7 bases not matched to a gene. Germline values: CDR1 SGHNT, CDR2 YENEEA. The CDR3 sequence is CASSPSGRASYNEQFF. CDR3 nucleotides: TGTGCCAGCAGCCCCTCAGGGAGGGCCTCCTACAATGAGCAGTTCTTC.

To note about this clone: This could be a read error, since a much larger clone is one nucleotide away. Other DNA sequences in this sample translate to the same CDR3. V usage is TRBV7-9 and J usage is TRBJ2-3; no reliable D call. CDR1 is SEHNR and CDR2 is FQNEAQ in the germline V gene (reference sequence). This CDR3 has 15 residues. V was clipped by 1 base and J by 6 bases, with 14 bases between them. The CDR3 bases are TGTGCCAGCAGCTTAGGCAGGTCCACCACGGATACGCAGTATTTT. This encodes CASSLGRSTTDTQYF.

This chain connects TRBV9 to TRBJ2-3; 10 bases are shared with TRBD2. Germline values: CDR1 SGDLS, CDR2 YYNGEE. V lost 0 bases and J lost 0; bases outside the gene matches: 4. This CDR3 contains 17 residues. In nucleotides, the CDR3 is TGTGCCAGCAGCGTAGGGACTAGCGGATATAGCACAGATACGCAGTATTTT. Its translation is CASSVGTSGYSTDTQYF.

The gene calls are TRBV5-4 and TRBJ2-1; 11 nucleotides line up with TRBD2. This CDR3 contains 17 residues. The germline V gene encodes CDR1 SGHNT and CDR2 YYREEE (reference sequence). Germline trimming cut 4 bases from V and 4 bases from J; bases unmatched to any gene: 10. The chain's CDR3 is CASSAPILAGEYNEQFF. The CDR3 nucleotides read TGTGCCAGCAGCGCACCCATACTAGCGGGAGAGTACAATGAGCAGTTCTTC. Complete variable domain (other parts from reference TRBV5-4 and TRBJ2-1): ETGVTQSPTHLIKTRGQQVTLRCSSQSGHNTVSWYQQALGQGPQFIFQYYREEENGRGNFPPRFSGLQFPNYSSELNVNALELDDSALYLCASSAPILAGEYNEQFFGPGTRLTVL.

The V call is TRBV5-4, the J call TRBJ2-7; 12 nucleotides line up with TRBD1. The CDR3 loop spans 16 amino acids. Germline CDR1 reads SGHNT; CDR2 reads YYREEE (reference sequence). V lost 0 bases, J lost 6 bases, and 7 bases stayed unmatched. The CDR3: CASSLDPPGQGAEQYF. DNA for the CDR3: TGTGCCAGCAGCTTGGATCCGCCGGGACAGGGGGCCGAGCAGTACTTC.

V gene TRBV30 combines with J gene TRBJ2-7, with unresolved D. V lost 2 bases to trimming and J lost 5 bases, with 19 bases between them. Germline V gives CDR1 GTSNPN, CDR2 SVGIG (reference sequence). The CDR3 consists of 15 residues. CDR3 in DNA: TGTGCCTGGAGTCCGACCACACCTGTGGGGAACGAGCAGTACTTC. This codes for CAWSPTTPVGNEQYF.

The genes are TRBV10-3 and TRBJ2-2; a weak D match, TRBD1 (5 bases). The germline V gene encodes CDR1 ENHRY and CDR2 SYGVKD. The CDR3 runs to 16 residues. Trimming took 6 bases from V and 0 from J, leaving 14 bases between them. Here the CDR3 reads CAIRTGHLPNTGELFF. The DNA of the CDR3 is TGTGCCATCAGGACTGGACATCTCCCGAACACCGGGGAGCTGTTTTTT.

This clone occurred once. DNA of the CDR3: TGTGCCAGCAGCCCAGGCGGGGGCCCAGGCGAAAAACTGTTTTTT. This gives the protein CASSPGGGPGEKLFF. V and J are TRBV9 and TRBJ1-4, with D possibly TRBD1 on 6 matching bases. Germline values: CDR1 SGDLS, CDR2 YYNGEE. The CDR3 length is 15 residues. V was pared by 4 bases and J by 8 bases, with 18 bases between.

This rearrangement joins TRBV30 to TRBJ2-3, with D possibly TRBD2 on 5 matching bases. This CDR3 comprises 14 residues. The V gene lost 3 bases and the J gene lost 2 bases, with 12 bases spanning the gap. Germline V lookup: CDR1 GTSNPN, CDR2 SVGIG (reference sequence). The chain's CDR3 is CAWRPSGYTDTQYF. The CDR3 DNA reads TGTGCCTGGAGACCCAGCGGTTACACAGATACGCAGTATTTT.

V usage is TRBV5-1 and J usage is TRBJ1-1, with 11 bases fitting TRBD1. The CDR3 sequence is 15 residues long. CDR1 and CDR2 from the germline V gene are SGHRS and YFSETQ. V lost 2 bases, J lost 4 bases, and 4 bases stayed unmatched. The CDR3 loop is CASSFTGQGVTEAFF. CDR3 bases: TGCGCCAGCAGCTTCACGGGACAGGGGGTCACTGAAGCTTTCTTT. Together with reference TRBV5-1 and TRBJ1-1, the CDR3 gives the full variable domain: KAGVTQTPRYLIKTRGQQVTLSCSPISGHRSVSWYQQTPGQGLQFLFEYFSETQRNKGNFPGRFSGRQFSNSRSEMNVSTLELGDSALYLCASSFTGQGVTEAFFGQGTRLTVV.

The chain employs TRBV5-6 and TRBJ2-5, with D maybe TRBD2 (5 bases). Germline values: CDR1 SGHDT, CDR2 YYEEEE. V lost 4 bases to trimming and J lost 4 bases, with 20 bases between them. This CDR3 is built from 16 residues. CDR3 loop: CASSHFLGPSRETQYF. The CDR3 DNA reads TGTGCCAGCAGCCACTTCCTTGGACCTAGCCGAGAGACCCAGTACTTC.

For this clone: One end of the junction fails to match germline, which may point to a read error. Other DNA sequences of this sample code for an identical CDR3. The rearrangement uses TRBV28 and TRBJ1-5; D uncertain. This CDR3 has 15 residues. Germline V gives CDR1 MDHEN, CDR2 SYDVKM. CDR3 protein: CASSSPPRENQPQHF. The CDR3 DNA follows: TGTGCCAGCAGTTCCCCCCCACGGGAGAATCAGCCCCAGCATTTC.

This chain uses TRBV5-4 with TRBJ2-1, with TRBD2 matching 11 bases. The CDR3 has 15 residues. V shed 5 bases and J 4 bases; nucleotides not matched to a gene: 5. Per the germline V gene, CDR1 is SGHNT and CDR2 is YYREEE (reference sequence). CDR3 in DNA: TGTGCCAGCAGTTCCGGGACTAGCGGATACAATGAGCAGTTCTTC. Its translation: CASSSGTSGYNEQFF.

The chain couples TRBV7-9 to TRBJ2-7; D perhaps matches TRBD1 (6 bases). Germline-derived CDR1 and CDR2 are SEHNR and FQNEAQ (reference sequence). The CDR3 extends over 13 amino acids. Trimming stripped 5 bases from V and 7 bases from J, with 15 bases between. The CDR3 loop is CASSPRRGWEQYF. The CDR3, as DNA: TGTGCCAGCAGCCCCCGAAGGGGGTGGGAGCAGTACTTC.

This chain uses TRBV28 with TRBJ1-2, with D perhaps matching TRBD1 (5 bases). The CDR3 totals 14 residues. With 2 bases removed from V and 4 bases from J, the gap between germline ends came to 11 bases. The V gene's germline CDR1 is MDHEN and CDR2 SYDVKM. CDR3: CASSLRPGVYGYTF. The DNA for the CDR3 is TGTGCCAGCAGTTTACGGCCGGGGGTCTATGGCTACACCTTC.

V is TRBV15 and J is TRBJ2-5; 8 nucleotides agree with TRBD1. The germline V gene has CDR1 LNHNV and CDR2 YYDKDF (reference sequence). The CDR3 runs 14 residues. The V gene end was trimmed by 3 bases and the J gene end by 6 bases; junction bases not matched to a gene: 6. CDR3: CATSRDRAVKTQYF. Written as DNA, the CDR3 is TGTGCCACCAGCAGGGACAGGGCGGTAAAGACCCAGTACTTC.